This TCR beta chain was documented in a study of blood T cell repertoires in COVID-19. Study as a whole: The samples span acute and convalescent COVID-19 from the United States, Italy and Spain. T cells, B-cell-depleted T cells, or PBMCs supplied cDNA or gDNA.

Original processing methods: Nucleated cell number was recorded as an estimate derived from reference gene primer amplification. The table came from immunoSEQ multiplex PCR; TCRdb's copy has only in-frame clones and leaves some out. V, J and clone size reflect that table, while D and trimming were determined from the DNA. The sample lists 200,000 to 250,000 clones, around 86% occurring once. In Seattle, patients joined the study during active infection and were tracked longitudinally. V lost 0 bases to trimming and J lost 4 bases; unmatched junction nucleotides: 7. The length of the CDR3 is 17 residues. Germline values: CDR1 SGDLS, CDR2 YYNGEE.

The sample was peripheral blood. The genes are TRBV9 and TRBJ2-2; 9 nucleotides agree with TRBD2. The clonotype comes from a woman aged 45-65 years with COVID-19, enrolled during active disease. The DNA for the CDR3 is TGTGCCAGCAGCGTAGATGTTGGAGCGGGGGGCACCGGGGAGCTGTTTTTT. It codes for CASSVDVGAGGTGELFF.